This is a list of T cell receptor beta chains from one sample in a study of human T cells and chemical hapten exposure. Via MiXCR, TCRdb re-called the RACE reads, giving one row per CDR3 protein. The sample has roughly 70,000 distinct CDR3 sequences, 25% to 40% seen once; the top ten hold nearly 9%. This specimen was whole blood, taken in connection with sensitization to the hapten diphenylcyclopropenone (DPC). The source of these receptors is a man between 40 and 49 years old with alopecia areata. Some clones in this sample may be carry-over from other donors' samples. The CDR3 runs from the conserved cysteine through the conserved F or W. D genes are given only for firm matches. Some rows mark clone size as missing; the rest say once, few, many or name a class of expanded clone.

J gene	D gene	V gene	clone size	CDR3 DNA	CDR3 protein
TRBJ2-6	TRBD2	TRBV2	-	TGTGCCAGCAGTGTAAAGCTAGCGGGCTCTGGGGCCAACGTCCTGACTTTC	CASSVKLAGSGANVLTF
TRBJ2-4	TRBD2	TRBV12-3/TRBV12-4	few	TGTGCCAGCAGTGCTATGGGGGGGAAAAACATTCAGTACTTC	CASSAMGGKNIQYF
TRBJ1-1	TRBD1	TRBV12-3/TRBV12-4	-	TGTGCCAGCAGTTTGGCAGGGGGATTAGTGAACACTGAAACTTTCTTT	CASSLAGGLVNTETFF
TRBJ1-5	-	TRBV12-3/TRBV12-4	-	TGTGCCAGCACTTACCCCGTTAGCAATCAGCCCCAGCATTTT	CASTYPVSNQPQHF
TRBJ1-2	TRBD1	TRBV9	-	TGTGCCAGCAGCGTAGATCCCACGGCAGGGGGCTATGGCTACACCTTC	CASSVDPTAGGYGYTF
TRBJ2-3	TRBD2	TRBV6-2/TRBV6-3	few	TGTGCCAGCAGTCCGTGGACTAGCGGGAAGGATACGCAGTATTTT	CASSPWTSGKDTQYF
TRBJ2-5	-	TRBV29-1	-	TGCAGCGTTCTAAATCTGGGCCAAGAGACCCAGTACTTC	CSVLNLGQETQYF
TRBJ1-1	-	TRBV20-1	few	TGCAGTGCTAGAGCCCTGGGAGGGACTGAAGCTTTCTTT	CSARALGGTEAFF
TRBJ1-3	-	TRBV27	few	TGTGCCAGCAGCCCAAGTTTTGGCCACTCTGGAAACACCATATATTTT	CASSPSFGHSGNTIYF
TRBJ1-4	-	TRBV28	few	TGTGCCAGCAGTCCCAGAGTATCTTCAGGGGAAAAACTGTTTTTT	CASSPRVSSGEKLFF
TRBJ1-6	-	TRBV12-3/TRBV12-4	-	TGTGCCAGCAGTTTATCAGGGATAAATTCACCCCTCCACTTT	CASSLSGINSPLHF
TRBJ1-1	TRBD1	TRBV5-1	few	TGCGCCAGCAGTTCCGACTTCAGGGGGCTTACTGAAGCTTTCTTT	CASSSDFRGLTEAFF
TRBJ1-1	-	TRBV20-1	-	TGCAGTGCTAGAGCCCCCCCGGGGGGGACTGAAGCTTTCTTT	CSARAPPGGTEAFF
TRBJ2-7	-	TRBV3-1	-	TGTGCCAGCAGCCAAGATGCAGGGACACCCTACGAGCAGTACTTC	CASSQDAGTPYEQYF
TRBJ2-4	TRBD2	TRBV7-2	-	TGTGCCAGCAGCTTCGATTCCGGGACTAGCGGGGGTATTCAGTACTTC	CASSFDSGTSGGIQYF
TRBJ1-6	-	TRBV6-5	-	TGTGCCGCTCGGGACGTCTATAATTCACCCCTCCACTTT	CAARDVYNSPLHF
TRBJ1-1	-	TRBV30	few	TGTGCCTGGAGCCGTCAGGGGAGCACTGAAGCTTTCTTT	CAWSRQGSTEAFF
TRBJ1-1	TRBD1	TRBV18	few	TGTGCCAGCTCACCCATTCTGACAGGGGGCACTGAAGCTTTCTTT	CASSPILTGGTEAFF
TRBJ2-3	-	TRBV29-1	many	TGCAGCGTTGGGGGAGTTAACACAGATACGCAGTATTTT	CSVGGVNTDTQYF
TRBJ2-1	TRBD1	TRBV12-3/TRBV12-4	once	TGTGCCAGCAGTCCGGGACAGGGGATCGGCAATGAGCAGTTCTTC	CASSPGQGIGNEQFF
TRBJ2-5	-	TRBV28	few	TGTGCCAGCAGACCGCAGAATGAAGAGACCCAGTACTTC	CASRPQNEETQYF
TRBJ2-1	TRBD2	TRBV29-1	-	TGCAGCGCCGTCCTGACTAGCGGGAGACTTGAGCAGTTCTTC	CSAVLTSGRLEQFF
TRBJ2-7	TRBD1	TRBV4-2	few	TGTGCCAGCAGACCTAGTTTGGGACAGGGGGCGTACGAGCAGTACTTC	CASRPSLGQGAYEQYF
TRBJ2-7	TRBD2	TRBV28	-	TGTGCCAGCCTGGGACTAGCTAGCGAGCAGTACTTC	CASLGLASEQYF
TRBJ1-1	-	TRBV12-3/TRBV12-4	few	TGTGCCAGCAGTTCCCCGGACTGGCGAACTGAAGCTTTCTTT	CASSSPDWRTEAFF
TRBJ2-1	TRBD2	TRBV7-9	-	TGTGCCAGCAACCGGGGGGGGAACGGTGAGCAGTTCTTC	CASNRGGNGEQFF
TRBJ1-1	-	TRBV20-1	-	TGCAGTGCTAGCAGGGACACGAACACTGAAGCTTTCTTT	CSASRDTNTEAFF
TRBJ2-7	TRBD2	TRBV20-1	few	TGCAGTGCTAGAGAAAGCGGGAGGGGGCCCTACGAGCAGTACTTC	CSARESGRGPYEQYF
TRBJ2-3	-	TRBV7-2	many	TGTGCCAGCAGCTTAACAGATACGCAGTATTTT	CASSLTDTQYF
TRBJ2-3	TRBD2	TRBV7-9	-	TGTGCCAGCAGCTTAATAGCGGGGACTAGCACAGATACGCAGTATTTT	CASSLIAGTSTDTQYF
TRBJ1-3	-	TRBV5-1	-	TGCGCCAGCAGCTTGGCCGGAAGTGGCTCTGGAAACACCATATATTTT	CASSLAGSGSGNTIYF
TRBJ2-3	TRBD2	TRBV29-1	many	TGCAGCGTTCGGACTAGCGGGAGTTGGGCAGATACGCAGTATTTT	CSVRTSGSWADTQYF
TRBJ1-5	TRBD1	TRBV6-1	-	TGTGCCAGCAGTTTCACTGACAGGGATCAGCCCCAGCATTTT	CASSFTDRDQPQHF
TRBJ1-5	TRBD1	TRBV20-1	few	TGCAGTGCTAGTAGACCCTCGGGACAGTCCAATCAGCCCCAGCATTTT	CSASRPSGQSNQPQHF
TRBJ2-3	-	TRBV6-2/TRBV6-3	few	TGTGCCAGCAGTTACCTTGGAGATACGCAGTATTTT	CASSYLGDTQYF
TRBJ2-6	TRBD1	TRBV4-1	few	TGCGCCAGCAGCCATCTGGATGGGACAGACTCTGGGGCCAACGTCCTGACTTTC	CASSHLDGTDSGANVLTF
TRBJ2-7	TRBD2	TRBV18	-	TGTGCCAGCTCACCAATCCTAGCGGGAGCCTACGAGCAGTACTTC	CASSPILAGAYEQYF
TRBJ2-3	-	TRBV10-2	-	TGCGCCAGCAGTGAGCCGACAGGGAGGACAGATACGCAGTATTTT	CASSEPTGRTDTQYF
TRBJ1-4	TRBD1	TRBV12-3/TRBV12-4	-	TGTGCCAGCAGCGATAGGCCCACAGGGGGCGGAGGTGAAAAACTGTTTTTT	CASSDRPTGGGGEKLFF
TRBJ2-7	TRBD1	TRBV5-1	few	TGCGCCAGCAGCCCCAGGGGGATAGACTACGAGCAGTACTTC	CASSPRGIDYEQYF
TRBJ2-3	-	TRBV28	-	TGTGCCAGCTTGACGCAGACAGATACGCAGTATTTT	CASLTQTDTQYF
TRBJ2-7	-	TRBV29-1	few	TGCAGCGTTGTGGGTATAGCGGACAGCTCCTACGAGCAGTACTTC	CSVVGIADSSYEQYF
TRBJ1-2	-	TRBV2	many	TGTGCCAGCACCAAGGACAGTTATGGCTACACCTTC	CASTKDSYGYTF
TRBJ1-4	-	TRBV12-3/TRBV12-4	-	TGTGCCAGCAGCTCCGGACAGCTTGCAACTAATGAAAAACTGTTTTTT	CASSSGQLATNEKLFF
TRBJ2-1	TRBD2	TRBV28	few	TGTGCCAGCAGCCTAACTAGCGGGAGGGACAATGAGCAGTTCTTC	CASSLTSGRDNEQFF
TRBJ2-7	-	TRBV12-3/TRBV12-4	-	TGTGCCAGCAGTTTTAGTAGGGAGCAGTACTTC	CASSFSREQYF
TRBJ2-7	-	TRBV5-1	few	TGCGCCAGCAGTACCTCGACAGGCGGAGTCCCCGAGCAGTACTTC	CASSTSTGGVPEQYF
TRBJ1-2	-	TRBV5-1	few	TGCGCCAGCAGGTATAACGCAGCGGGTGCTACCGGCTACACCTTC	CASRYNAAGATGYTF
TRBJ1-3	-	TRBV29-1	few	TGCAGCGTTGAATCCGGAAACACCATATATTTT	CSVESGNTIYF